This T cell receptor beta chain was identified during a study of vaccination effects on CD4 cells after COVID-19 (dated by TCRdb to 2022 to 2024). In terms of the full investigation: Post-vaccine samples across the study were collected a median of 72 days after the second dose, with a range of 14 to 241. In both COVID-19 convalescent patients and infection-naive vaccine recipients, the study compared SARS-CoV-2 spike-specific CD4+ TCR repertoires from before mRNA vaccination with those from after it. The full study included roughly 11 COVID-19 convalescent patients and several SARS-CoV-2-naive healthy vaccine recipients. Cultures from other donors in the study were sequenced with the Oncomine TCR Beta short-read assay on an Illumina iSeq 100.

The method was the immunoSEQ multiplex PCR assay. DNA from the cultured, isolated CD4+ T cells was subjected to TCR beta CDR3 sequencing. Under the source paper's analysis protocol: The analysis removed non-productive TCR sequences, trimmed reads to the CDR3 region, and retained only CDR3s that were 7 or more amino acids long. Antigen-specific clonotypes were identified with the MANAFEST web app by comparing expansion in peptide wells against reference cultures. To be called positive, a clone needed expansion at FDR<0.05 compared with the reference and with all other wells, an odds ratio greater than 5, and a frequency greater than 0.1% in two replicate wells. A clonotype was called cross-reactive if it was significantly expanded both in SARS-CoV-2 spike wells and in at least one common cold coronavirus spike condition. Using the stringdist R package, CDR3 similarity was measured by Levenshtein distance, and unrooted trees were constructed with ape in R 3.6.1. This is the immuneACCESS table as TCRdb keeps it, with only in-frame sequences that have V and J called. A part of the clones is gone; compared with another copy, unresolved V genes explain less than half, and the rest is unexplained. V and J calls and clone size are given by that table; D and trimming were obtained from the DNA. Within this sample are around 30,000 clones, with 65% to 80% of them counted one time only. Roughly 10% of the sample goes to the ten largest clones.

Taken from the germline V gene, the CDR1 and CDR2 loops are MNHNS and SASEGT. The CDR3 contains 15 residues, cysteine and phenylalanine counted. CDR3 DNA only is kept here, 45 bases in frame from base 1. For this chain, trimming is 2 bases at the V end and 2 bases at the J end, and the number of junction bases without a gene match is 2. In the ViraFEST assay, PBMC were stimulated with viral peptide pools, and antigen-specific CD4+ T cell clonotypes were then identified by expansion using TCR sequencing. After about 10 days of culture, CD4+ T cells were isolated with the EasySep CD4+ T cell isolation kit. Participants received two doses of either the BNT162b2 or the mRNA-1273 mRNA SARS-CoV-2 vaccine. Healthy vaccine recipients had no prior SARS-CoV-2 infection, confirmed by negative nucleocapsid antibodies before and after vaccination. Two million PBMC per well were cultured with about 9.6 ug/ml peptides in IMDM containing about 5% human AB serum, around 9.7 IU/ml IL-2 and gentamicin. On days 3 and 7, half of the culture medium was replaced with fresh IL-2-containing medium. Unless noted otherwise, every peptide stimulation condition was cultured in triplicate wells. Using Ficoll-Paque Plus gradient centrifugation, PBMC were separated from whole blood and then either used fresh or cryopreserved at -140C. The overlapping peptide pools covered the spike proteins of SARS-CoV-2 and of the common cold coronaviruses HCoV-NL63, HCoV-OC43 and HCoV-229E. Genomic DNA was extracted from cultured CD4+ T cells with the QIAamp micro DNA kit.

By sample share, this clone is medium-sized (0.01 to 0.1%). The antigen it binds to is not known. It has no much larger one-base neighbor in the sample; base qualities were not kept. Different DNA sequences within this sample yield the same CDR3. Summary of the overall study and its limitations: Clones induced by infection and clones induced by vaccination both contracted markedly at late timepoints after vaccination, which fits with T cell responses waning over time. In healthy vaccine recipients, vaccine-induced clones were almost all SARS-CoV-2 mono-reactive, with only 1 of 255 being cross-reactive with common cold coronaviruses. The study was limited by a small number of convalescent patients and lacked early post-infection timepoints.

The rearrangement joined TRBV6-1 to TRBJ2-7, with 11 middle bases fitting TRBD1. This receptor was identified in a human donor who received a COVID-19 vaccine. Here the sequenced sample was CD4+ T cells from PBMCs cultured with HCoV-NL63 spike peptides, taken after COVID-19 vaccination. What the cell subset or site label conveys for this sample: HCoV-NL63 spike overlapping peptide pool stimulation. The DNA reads TGTGCCAGCAGTGAACTGGGACAGGGGGCCTACGAGCAGTACTTC. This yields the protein CASSELGQGAYEQYF.